This T cell receptor (beta chain) comes out of a study of cytomegalovirus exposure and HLA in healthy donors. Overall study findings and caveats: The later analysis indicated that the majority of CMV-associated TCR beta chains appeared HLA-restricted. In most subjects, TCR beta sequences reportedly gave accurate predictions of HLA-A and HLA-B alleles.

PCR involved 60 Vbeta and 13 Jbeta primers. Libraries were prepared by immunoSEQ multiplex PCR; TCRdb keeps only in-frame clonotypes and omits some of them. The table has roughly 120,000 clones, 77% seen once. As for this clone: What it binds is unknown.

V lost 5 bases, J lost 7 bases, and 18 bases lay in between. The CDR3 length is 15 residues. CDR1 and CDR2 from the germline V gene are PRHDT and FYEKMQ (reference sequence). The sequence was collected from a woman aged 40 to 50 in good health and CMV-seropositive. The V call is TRBV13, the J call TRBJ2-1; possibly TRBD2 for D (5 bases). Sequencing was done on a sample of PBMCs. The CDR3 DNA reads TGTGCCAGCAGCCCCCCCAGCGGCCGGTTTAATGAGCAGTTCTTC. The encoded protein is CASSPPSGRFNEQFF. Filled out from reference TRBV13 and TRBJ2-1, the complete variable domain reads AAGVIQSPRHLIKEKRETATLKCYPIPRHDTVYWYQQGPGQDPQFLISFYEKMQSDKGSIPDRFSAQQFSDYHSELNMSSLELGDSALYFCASSPPSGRFNEQFFGPGTRLTVL.